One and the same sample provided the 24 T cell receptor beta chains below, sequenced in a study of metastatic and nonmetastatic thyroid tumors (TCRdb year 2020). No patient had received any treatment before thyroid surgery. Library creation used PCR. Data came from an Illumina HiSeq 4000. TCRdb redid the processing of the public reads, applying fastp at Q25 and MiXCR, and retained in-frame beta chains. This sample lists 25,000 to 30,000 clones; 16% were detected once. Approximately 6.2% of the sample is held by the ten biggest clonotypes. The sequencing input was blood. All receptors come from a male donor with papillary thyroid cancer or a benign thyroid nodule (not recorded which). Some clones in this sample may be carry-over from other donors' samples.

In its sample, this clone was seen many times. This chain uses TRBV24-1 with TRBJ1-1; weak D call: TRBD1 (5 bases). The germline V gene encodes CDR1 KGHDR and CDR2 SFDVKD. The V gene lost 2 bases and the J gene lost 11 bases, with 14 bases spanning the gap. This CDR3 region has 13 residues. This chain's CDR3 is CATSDYTGRNAFF. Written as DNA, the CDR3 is TGTGCCACCAGTGATTACACGGGACGGAACGCTTTCTTT.

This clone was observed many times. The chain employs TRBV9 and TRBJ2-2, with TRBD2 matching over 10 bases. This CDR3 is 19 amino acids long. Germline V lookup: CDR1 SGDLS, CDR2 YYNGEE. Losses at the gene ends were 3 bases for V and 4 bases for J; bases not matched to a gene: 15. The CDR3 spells CASSAPLAGVPGVTGELFF. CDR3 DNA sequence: TGTGCCAGCAGCGCCCCCCTAGCGGGAGTTCCGGGGGTCACCGGGGAGCTGTTTTTT. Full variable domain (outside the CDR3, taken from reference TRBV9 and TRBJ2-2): DSGVTQTPKHLITATGQRVTLRCSPRSGDLSVYWYQQSLDQGLQFLIQYYNGEERAKGNILERFSAQQFPDLHSELNLSSLELGDSALYFCASSAPLAGVPGVTGELFFGEGSRLTVL.

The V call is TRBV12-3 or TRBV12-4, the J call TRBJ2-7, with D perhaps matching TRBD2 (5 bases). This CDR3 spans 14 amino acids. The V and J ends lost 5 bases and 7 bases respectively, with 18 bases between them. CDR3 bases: TGTGCCAGCAGTCCCGGCGGACTGCCGGAGGAGCAGTACTTC. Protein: CASSPGGLPEEQYF.

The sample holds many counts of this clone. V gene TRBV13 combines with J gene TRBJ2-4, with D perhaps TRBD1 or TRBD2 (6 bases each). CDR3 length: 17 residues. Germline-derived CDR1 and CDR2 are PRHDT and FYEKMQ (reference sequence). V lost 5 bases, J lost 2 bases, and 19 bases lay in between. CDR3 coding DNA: TGTGCCAGCAGCGGACTACCCGACAGGCCCTCCAAAAACATTCAGTACTTC. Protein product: CASSGLPDRPSKNIQYF.

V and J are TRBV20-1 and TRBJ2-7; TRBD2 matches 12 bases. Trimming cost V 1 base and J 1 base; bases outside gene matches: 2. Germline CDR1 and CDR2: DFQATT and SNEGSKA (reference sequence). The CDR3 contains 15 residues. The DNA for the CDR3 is TGCAGTGCTAGAGGGACTAGCGGGGATTCCTACGAGCAGTACTTC. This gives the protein CSARGTSGDSYEQYF.

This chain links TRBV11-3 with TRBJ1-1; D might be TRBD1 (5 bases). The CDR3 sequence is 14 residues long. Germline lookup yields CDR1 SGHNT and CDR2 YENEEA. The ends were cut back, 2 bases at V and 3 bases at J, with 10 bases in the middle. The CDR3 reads CASSLLGQDTEAFF. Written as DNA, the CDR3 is TGTGCCAGCAGCTTACTGGGGCAAGACACTGAAGCTTTCTTT.

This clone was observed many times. Here the CDR3 DNA reads TGTGCCAGTAGTATAGACGCTCCGGGATCACAGTATTTT. The encoded protein is CASSIDAPGSQYF. J is TRBJ2-3 and V is TRBV19, with D perhaps TRBD2 (5 bases). Germline CDR1 is LNHDA and CDR2 is SQIVND (reference sequence). The V end lost 0 bases, the J end lost 12 bases, and 13 bases lay between the germline ends. CDR3 size: 13 residues.

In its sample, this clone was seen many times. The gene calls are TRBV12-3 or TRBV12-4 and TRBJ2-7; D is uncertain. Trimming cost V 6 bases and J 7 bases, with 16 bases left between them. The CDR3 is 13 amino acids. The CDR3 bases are TGTGCCAGCAGCTTTAGACCCAGTGAAGAGCAGTACTTC. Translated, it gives CASSFRPSEEQYF.

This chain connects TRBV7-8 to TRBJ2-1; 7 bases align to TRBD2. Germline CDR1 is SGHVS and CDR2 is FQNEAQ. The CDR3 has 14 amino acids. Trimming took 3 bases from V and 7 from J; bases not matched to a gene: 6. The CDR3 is CASSLGLMGNEQFF. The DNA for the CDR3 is TGTGCCAGCAGCTTGGGACTAATGGGTAATGAGCAGTTCTTC.

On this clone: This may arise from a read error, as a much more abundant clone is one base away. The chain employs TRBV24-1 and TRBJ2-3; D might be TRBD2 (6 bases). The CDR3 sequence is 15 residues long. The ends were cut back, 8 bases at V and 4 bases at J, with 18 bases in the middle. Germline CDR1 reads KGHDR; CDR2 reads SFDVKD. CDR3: CATITETSGADTQYF. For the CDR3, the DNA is TGTGCCACCATTACCGAGACTAGTGGGGCAGATACGCAGTATTTT.

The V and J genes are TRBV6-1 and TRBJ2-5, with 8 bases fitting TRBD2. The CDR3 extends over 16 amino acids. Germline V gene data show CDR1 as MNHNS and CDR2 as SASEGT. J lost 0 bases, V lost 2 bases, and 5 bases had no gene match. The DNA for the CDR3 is TGTGCCAGCAGTGAAAGGGGTAGCGGGAACCAAGAGACCCAGTACTTC. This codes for CASSERGSGNQETQYF.

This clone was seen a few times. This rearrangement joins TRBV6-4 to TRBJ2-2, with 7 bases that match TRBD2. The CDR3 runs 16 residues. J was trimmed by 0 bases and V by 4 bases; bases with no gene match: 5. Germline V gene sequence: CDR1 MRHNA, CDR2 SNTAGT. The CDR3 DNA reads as TGTGCCAGCAGTGTTGAGGGAGGGACGAACACCGGGGAGCTGTTTTTT. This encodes CASSVEGGTNTGELFF.

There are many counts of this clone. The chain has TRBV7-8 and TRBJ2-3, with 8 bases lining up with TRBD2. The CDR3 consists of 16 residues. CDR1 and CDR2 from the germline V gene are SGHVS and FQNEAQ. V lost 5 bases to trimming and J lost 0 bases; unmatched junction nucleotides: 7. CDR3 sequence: CASSLGLAGSTDTQYF. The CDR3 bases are TGTGCCAGCAGCCTCGGGTTAGCGGGAAGCACAGATACGCAGTATTTT.

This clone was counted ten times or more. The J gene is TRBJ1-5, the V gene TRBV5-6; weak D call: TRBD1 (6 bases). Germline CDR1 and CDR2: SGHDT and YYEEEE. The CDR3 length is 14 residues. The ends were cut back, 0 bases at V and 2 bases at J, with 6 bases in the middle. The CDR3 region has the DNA TGTGCCAGCAGCTTGGGGACAGGCAATCAGCCCCAGCATTTT. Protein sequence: CASSLGTGNQPQHF.

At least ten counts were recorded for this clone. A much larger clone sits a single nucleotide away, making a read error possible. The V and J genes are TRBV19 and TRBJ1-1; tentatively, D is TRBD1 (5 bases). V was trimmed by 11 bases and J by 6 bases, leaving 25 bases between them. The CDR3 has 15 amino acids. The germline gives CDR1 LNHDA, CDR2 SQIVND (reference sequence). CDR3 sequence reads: CARAMGSRGKAEAFF. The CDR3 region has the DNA TGTGCCCGCGCTATGGGGAGTAGGGGTAAGGCTGAAGCTTTCTTT.

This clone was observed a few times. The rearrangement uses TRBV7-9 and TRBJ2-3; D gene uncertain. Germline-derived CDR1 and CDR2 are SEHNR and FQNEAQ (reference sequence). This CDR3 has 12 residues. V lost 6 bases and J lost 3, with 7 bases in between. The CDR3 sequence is CASRGNTDTQYF. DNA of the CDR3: TGTGCCAGCAGGGGTAATACAGATACGCAGTATTTT.

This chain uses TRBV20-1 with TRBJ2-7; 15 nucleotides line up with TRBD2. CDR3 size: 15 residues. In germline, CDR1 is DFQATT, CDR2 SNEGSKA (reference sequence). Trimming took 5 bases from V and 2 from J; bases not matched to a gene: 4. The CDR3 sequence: CSALWTSGRAYEQYF. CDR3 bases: TGCAGTGCTCTTTGGACTAGCGGGAGGGCCTACGAGCAGTACTTC.

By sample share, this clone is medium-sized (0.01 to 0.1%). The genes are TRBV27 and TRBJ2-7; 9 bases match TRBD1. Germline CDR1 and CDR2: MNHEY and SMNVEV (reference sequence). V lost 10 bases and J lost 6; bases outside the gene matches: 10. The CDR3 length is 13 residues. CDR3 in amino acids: CATRTGVGGEQYF. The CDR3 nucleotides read TGTGCCACAAGGACAGGGGTCGGTGGCGAGCAGTACTTC.

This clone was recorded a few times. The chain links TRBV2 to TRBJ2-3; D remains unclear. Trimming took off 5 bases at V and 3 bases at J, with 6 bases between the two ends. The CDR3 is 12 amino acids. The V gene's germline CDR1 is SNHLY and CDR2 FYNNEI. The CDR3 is CASSTQTDTQYF. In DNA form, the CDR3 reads TGTGCCAGCAGTACACAGACAGATACGCAGTATTTT.

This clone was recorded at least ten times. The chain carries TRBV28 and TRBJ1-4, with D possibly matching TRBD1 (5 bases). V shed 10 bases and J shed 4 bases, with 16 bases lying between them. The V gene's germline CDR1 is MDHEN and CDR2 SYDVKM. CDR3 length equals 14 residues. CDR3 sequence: CATSTGPFNEKLFF. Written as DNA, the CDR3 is TGTGCCACCTCCACGGGGCCTTTTAATGAAAAACTGTTTTTT.

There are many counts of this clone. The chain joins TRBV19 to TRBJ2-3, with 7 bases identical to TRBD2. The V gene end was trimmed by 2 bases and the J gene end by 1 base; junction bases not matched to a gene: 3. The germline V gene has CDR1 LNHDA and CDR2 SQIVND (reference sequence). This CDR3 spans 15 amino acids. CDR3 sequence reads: CASSITAGGTDTQYF. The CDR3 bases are TGTGCCAGTAGTATAACGGCGGGGGGCACAGATACGCAGTATTTT. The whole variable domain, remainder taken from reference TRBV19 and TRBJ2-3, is DGGITQSPKYLFRKEGQNVTLSCEQNLNHDAMYWYRQDPGQGLRLIYYSQIVNDFQKGDIAEGYSVSREKKESFPLTVTSAQKNPTAFYLCASSITAGGTDTQYFGPGTRLTVL.

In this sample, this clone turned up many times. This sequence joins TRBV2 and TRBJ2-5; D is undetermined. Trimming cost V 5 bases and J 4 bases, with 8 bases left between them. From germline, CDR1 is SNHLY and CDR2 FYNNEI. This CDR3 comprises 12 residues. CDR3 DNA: TGTGCCAGCAGTAAGAGCACAGAGACCCAGTACTTC. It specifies CASSKSTETQYF.

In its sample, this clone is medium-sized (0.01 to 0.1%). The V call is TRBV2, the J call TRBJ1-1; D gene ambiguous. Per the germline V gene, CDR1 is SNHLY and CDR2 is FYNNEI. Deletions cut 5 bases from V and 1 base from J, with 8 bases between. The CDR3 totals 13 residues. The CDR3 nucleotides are TGTGCCAGCAGTCTCGTGGAGAACACTGAAGCTTTCTTT. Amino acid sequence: CASSLVENTEAFF.

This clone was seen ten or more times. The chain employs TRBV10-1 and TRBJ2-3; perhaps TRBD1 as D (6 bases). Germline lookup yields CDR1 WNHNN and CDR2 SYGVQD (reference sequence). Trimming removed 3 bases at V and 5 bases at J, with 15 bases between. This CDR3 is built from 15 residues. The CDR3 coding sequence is TGCGCCAGCAGTGACGCGACAGGCCTTGGAGATACGCAGTATTTT. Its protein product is CASSDATGLGDTQYF.